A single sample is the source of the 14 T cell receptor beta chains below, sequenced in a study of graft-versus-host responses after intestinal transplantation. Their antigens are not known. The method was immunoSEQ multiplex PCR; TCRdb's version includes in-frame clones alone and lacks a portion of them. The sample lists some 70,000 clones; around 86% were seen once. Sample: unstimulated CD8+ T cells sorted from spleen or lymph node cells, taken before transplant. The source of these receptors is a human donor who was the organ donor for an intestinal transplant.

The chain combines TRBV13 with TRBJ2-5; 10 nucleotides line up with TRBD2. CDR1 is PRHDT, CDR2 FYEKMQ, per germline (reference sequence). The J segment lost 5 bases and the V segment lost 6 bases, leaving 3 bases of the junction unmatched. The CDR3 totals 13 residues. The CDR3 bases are TGTGCCAGCAGTTCGGGACTAGCGGAGACCCAGTACTTC. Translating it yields CASSSGLAETQYF.

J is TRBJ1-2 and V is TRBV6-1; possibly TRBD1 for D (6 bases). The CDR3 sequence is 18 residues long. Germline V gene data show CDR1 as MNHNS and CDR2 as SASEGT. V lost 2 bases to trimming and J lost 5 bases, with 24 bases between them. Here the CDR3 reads CASSEPEGVAPSSYGYTF. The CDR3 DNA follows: TGTGCCAGCAGTGAACCCGAGGGGGTCGCTCCGTCCTCATATGGCTACACCTTC.

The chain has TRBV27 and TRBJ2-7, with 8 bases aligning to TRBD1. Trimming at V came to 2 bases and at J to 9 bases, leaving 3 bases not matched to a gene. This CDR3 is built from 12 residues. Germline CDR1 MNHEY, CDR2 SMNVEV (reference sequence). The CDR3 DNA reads TGTGCCAGCAGTTTAGCAGGGGGCGGGCAGTACTTC. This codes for CASSLAGGGQYF.

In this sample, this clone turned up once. The CDR3 reads CASGGSYSNQPQHF. CDR3 coding DNA: TGTGCCAGCGGGGGATCTTATAGCAATCAGCCCCAGCATTTT. The rearrangement links TRBV5-8 to TRBJ1-5; possibly TRBD1 for D (5 bases). This CDR3 has 14 amino acids. Germline V CDR1 and CDR2: SGHTS, YDEGEE. The V end lost 7 bases, the J end lost 0 bases, and 11 bases lay between the germline ends.

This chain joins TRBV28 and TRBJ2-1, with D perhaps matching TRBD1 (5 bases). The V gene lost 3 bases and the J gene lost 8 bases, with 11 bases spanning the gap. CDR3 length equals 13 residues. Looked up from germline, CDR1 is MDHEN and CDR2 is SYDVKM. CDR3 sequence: CASSFRGRDEQFF. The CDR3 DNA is TGTGCCAGCAGTTTTAGGGGTCGCGATGAGCAGTTCTTC.

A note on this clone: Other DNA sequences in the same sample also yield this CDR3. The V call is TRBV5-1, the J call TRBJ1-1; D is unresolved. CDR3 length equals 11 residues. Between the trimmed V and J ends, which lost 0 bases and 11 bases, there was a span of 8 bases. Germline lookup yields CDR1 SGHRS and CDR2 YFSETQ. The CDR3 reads CASSLGGEAFF. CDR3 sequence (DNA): TGCGCCAGCAGCTTGGGGGGTGAGGCTTTCTTT.

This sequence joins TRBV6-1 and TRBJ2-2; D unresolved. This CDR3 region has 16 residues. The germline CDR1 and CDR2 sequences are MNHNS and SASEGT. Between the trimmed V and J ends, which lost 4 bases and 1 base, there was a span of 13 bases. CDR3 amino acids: CASSVSLTENTGELFF. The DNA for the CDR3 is TGTGCCAGCAGTGTGAGCCTGACCGAGAACACCGGGGAGCTGTTTTTT.

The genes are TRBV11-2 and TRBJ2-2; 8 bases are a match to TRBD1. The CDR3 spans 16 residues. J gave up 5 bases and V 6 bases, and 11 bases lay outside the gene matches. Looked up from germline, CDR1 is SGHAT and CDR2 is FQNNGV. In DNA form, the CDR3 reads TGTGCCAGCAGTTCTAGTCGGACAGGGAGGACCGGGGAGCTGTTTTTT. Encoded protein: CASSSSRTGRTGELFF.

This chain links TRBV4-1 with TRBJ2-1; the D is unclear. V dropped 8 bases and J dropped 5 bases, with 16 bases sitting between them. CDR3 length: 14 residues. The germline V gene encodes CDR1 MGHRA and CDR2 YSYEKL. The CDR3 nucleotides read TGCGCCAGCCAGAGGAAGGAGTCTGACAATGAGCAGTTCTTC. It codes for CASQRKESDNEQFF.

DNA of the CDR3: TGTGCCAGCAGCTTGGTAGGGCTAGCGGGGGATACGCAGTATTTT. It specifies CASSLVGLAGDTQYF. The rearrangement uses TRBV5-6 and TRBJ2-3, with 9 positions matching TRBD2. Looked up from germline, CDR1 is SGHDT and CDR2 is YYEEEE. This CDR3 has 15 amino acids. With V trimmed by 0 bases and J by 6 bases, 5 bases remained unmatched. The full variable domain, rest sourced from reference TRBV5-6 and TRBJ2-3, is DAGVTQSPTHLIKTRGQQVTLRCSPKSGHDTVSWYQQALGQGPQFIFQYYEEEERQRGNFPDRFSGHQFPNYSSELNVNALLLGDSALYLCASSLVGLAGDTQYFGPGTRLTVL.

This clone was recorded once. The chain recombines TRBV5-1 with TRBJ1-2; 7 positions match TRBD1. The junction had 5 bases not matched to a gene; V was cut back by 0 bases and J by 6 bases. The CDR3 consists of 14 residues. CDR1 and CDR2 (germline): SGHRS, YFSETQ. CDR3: CASSLAGQENGYTF. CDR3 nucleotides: TGCGCCAGCAGCTTGGCTGGACAGGAGAATGGCTACACCTTC.

The CDR3 spells CASVGVKYEQYF. The CDR3 nucleotides read TGTGCCAGCGTGGGGGTAAAGTACGAGCAGTACTTC. The genes are TRBV11-2 and TRBJ2-7; D could derive from TRBD1 or TRBD2 (5 bases each). The V end lost 8 bases, the J end lost 4 bases, and 12 bases lay between the germline ends. CDR1 is SGHAT, CDR2 FQNNGV, per germline. This CDR3 contains 12 residues.

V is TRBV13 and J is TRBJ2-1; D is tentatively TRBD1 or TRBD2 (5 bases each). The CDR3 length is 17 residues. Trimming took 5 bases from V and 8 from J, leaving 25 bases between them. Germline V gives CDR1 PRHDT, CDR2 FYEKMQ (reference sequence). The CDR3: CASSPPPGTAVGDEQFF. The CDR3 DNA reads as TGTGCCAGCAGCCCGCCGCCGGGGACCGCCGTGGGTGATGAGCAGTTCTTC. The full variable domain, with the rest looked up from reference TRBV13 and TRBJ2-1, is AAGVIQSPRHLIKEKRETATLKCYPIPRHDTVYWYQQGPGQDPQFLISFYEKMQSDKGSIPDRFSAQQFSDYHSELNMSSLELGDSALYFCASSPPPGTAVGDEQFFGPGTRLTVL.

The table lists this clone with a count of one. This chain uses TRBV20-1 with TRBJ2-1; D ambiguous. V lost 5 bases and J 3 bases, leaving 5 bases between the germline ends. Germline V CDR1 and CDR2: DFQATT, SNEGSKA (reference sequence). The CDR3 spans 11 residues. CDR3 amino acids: CSADNYNEQFF. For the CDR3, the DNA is TGCAGTGCTGACAACTACAATGAGCAGTTCTTC.